This TCR beta chain was profiled in a study of cytomegalovirus exposure and HLA in healthy donors. Study at large: Approximately 190 million T cells yielded some 100 million unique TCR beta sequences, as an earlier analysis found. Points from the study as a whole: A later analysis found TCR association rates differed by HLA locus, highest for DRB1 and lowest for HLA-C.

A multiplex PCR was run with 60 Vbeta primers and 13 Jbeta primers. Sequencing was performed with immunoSEQ multiplex PCR; in TCRdb, only in-frame clones are kept and a portion is missing. The sample table sets out 100,000 to 150,000 clones. As to this clone: The antigen remains undetermined.

The CDR3 runs 15 residues. The germline V gene encodes CDR1 MNHEY and CDR2 SVGAGI. V was trimmed by 6 bases and J by 0 bases, leaving 15 bases between them. The source is a man aged 18 to 30 in good health and CMV-seronegative. The source material was PBMCs. V is TRBV6-5 and J is TRBJ2-7, with D perhaps TRBD1 (6 bases). CDR3 amino acids: CASSPDRPSSYEQYF. The DNA for the CDR3 is TGTGCCAGCAGCCCTGACAGGCCCAGCTCCTACGAGCAGTACTTC.